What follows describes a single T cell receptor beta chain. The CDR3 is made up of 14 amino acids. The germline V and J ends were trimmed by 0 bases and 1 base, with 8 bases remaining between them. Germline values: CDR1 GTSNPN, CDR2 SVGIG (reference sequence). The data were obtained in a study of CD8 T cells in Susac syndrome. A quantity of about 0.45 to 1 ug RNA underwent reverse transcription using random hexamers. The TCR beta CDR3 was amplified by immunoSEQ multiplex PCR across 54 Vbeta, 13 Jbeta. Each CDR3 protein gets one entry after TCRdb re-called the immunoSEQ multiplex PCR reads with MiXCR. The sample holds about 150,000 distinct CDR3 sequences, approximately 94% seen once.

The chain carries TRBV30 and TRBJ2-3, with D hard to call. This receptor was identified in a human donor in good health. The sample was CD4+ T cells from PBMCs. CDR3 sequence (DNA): TGTGCCTGGAGTGTGTCCGGCGGCACAGATACGCAGTATTTT. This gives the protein CAWSVSGGTDTQYF.